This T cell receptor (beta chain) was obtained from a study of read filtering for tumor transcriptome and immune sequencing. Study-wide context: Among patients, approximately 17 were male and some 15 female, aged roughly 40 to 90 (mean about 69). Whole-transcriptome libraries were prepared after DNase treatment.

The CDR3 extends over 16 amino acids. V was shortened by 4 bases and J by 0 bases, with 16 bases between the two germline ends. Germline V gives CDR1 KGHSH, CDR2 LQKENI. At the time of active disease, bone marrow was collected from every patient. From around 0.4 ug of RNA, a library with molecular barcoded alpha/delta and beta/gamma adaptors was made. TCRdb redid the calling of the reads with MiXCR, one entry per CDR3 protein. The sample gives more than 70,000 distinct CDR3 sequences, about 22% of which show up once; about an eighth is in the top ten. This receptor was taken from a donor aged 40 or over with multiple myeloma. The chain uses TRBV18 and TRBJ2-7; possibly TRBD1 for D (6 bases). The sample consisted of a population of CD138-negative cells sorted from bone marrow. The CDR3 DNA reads TGTGCCAGCTCACTTATACAGGGTTTCAGCTCCTACGAGCAGTACTTC. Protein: CASSLIQGFSSYEQYF.